The present entry profiles one T cell receptor beta chain with its context. The same CDR3 is also encoded by other DNA sequences in this sample. This CDR3 contains 13 residues. Germline V gene lookup returns CDR1 MDHEN and CDR2 SYDVKM. The germline V and J ends were trimmed by 5 bases and 4 bases, with 8 bases remaining between them. The data were taken from a study of shared clonotypes between healthy human individuals. How the authors handled the data: ImmunoSEQ sequences covered only the junction and lacked quality scores; filtering therefore differed. Sequencing used immunoSEQ multiplex PCR; TCRdb keeps in-frame clones, though not all of them. V, J and clone size are those of that table, while D and trimming were read from the DNA. The top ten hold under 0.45% of the sample, which has millions of clones, more than 80% seen once.

The rearrangement joins TRBV28 to TRBJ2-2; TRBD1 might be the D (6 bases). The source of this sequence is a man aged 18 to 30 in good health. Some clones in this sample may be carry-over from other donors' samples. The sample comprised naive CD4+ T cells from PBMCs. Subset indicated: CD45RA+ positively selected. CDR3 in DNA: TGTGCCAGCAGTACAGGGAGCACCGGGGAGCTGTTTTTT. It specifies CASSTGSTGELFF.